One and the same sample provided the 28 T cell receptor beta chains below, sequenced in a study of cytomegalovirus exposure and HLA in healthy donors. Primers for the PCR totalled 60 Vbeta and 13 Jbeta. Here immunoSEQ multiplex PCR was the method, and the copy in TCRdb shows in-frame clones only, minus some. Of about 160,000 clones in the sample, about 82% are singletons; the top ten hold approximately 2.4%. The sequencing sample was made of PBMCs. These receptor sequences come from a male donor in good health and CMV-seronegative.

The V and J genes are TRBV2 and TRBJ1-2; D might be TRBD1 (5 bases). CDR1 and CDR2 (germline): SNHLY, FYNNEI. The V end was cut by 0 bases, the J end by 2 bases, with 7 bases between. The CDR3 consists of 14 residues. CDR3 sequence: CASSEAGANYGYTF. In DNA form, the CDR3 reads TGTGCCAGCAGTGAAGCAGGGGCGAACTATGGCTACACCTTC.

This clone was seen just once. The chain combines TRBV7-9 with TRBJ2-7; 7 nucleotides agree with TRBD1. The CDR3 covers 14 residues. CDR1 SEHNR and CDR2 FQNEAQ come from the germline V gene (reference sequence). The V gene end was trimmed by 1 base and the J gene end by 3 bases; junction bases not matched to a gene: 3. The CDR3: CASSLVGTVYEQYF. The CDR3 region has the DNA TGTGCCAGCAGCTTAGTGGGGACAGTCTACGAGCAGTACTTC.

This rearrangement joins TRBV30 to TRBJ2-7; no firm D call. The CDR3 totals 14 residues. The V gene lost 2 bases and the J gene lost 0 bases, with 11 bases spanning the gap. CDR1 is GTSNPN, CDR2 SVGIG, per germline (reference sequence). The CDR3 loop is CAWSPEVGSYEQYF. As DNA, the CDR3 is TGTGCCTGGAGTCCCGAGGTCGGCTCCTACGAGCAGTACTTC.

The V gene is TRBV5-1, the J gene TRBJ2-5; TRBD2 is a possible D gene (5 bases). V lost 1 base to trimming and J lost 2 bases, with 6 bases between them. CDR3 length: 13 residues. The germline V gene encodes CDR1 SGHRS and CDR2 YFSETQ. Here the CDR3 reads CASSLWEQETQYF. The CDR3 DNA sequence: TGCGCCAGCAGCTTGTGGGAGCAAGAGACCCAGTACTTC.

This clone was counted once. The J gene is TRBJ2-2, the V gene TRBV27, with 8 nucleotides matching TRBD1. CDR3 length: 16 amino acids. Germline CDR1 is MNHEY and CDR2 is SMNVEV (reference sequence). The ends lost 6 bases at V and 5 bases at J; junction bases unmatched: 11. CDR3 sequence reads: CASSKPGGSRTGELFF. CDR3 sequence (DNA): TGTGCCAGCAGCAAACCAGGGGGCAGTAGAACCGGGGAGCTGTTTTTT.

Notes on this clone: The conserved phenylalanine or tryptophan is not found at the CDR3 terminus, so this likely reflects a read error. The chain joins TRBV27 to TRBJ1-2; 8 bases match TRBD1. With V trimmed by 0 bases and J by 8 bases, 11 bases remained unmatched. The CDR3 sequence is 16 residues long. In germline, CDR1 is MNHEY, CDR2 SMNVEV (reference sequence). CDR3 protein: CASSLSPGPGGDGYTL. DNA for the CDR3: TGTGCCAGCAGTTTATCACCCGGTCCAGGGGGCGACGGCTACACCCTC.

This clone was detected only once. The V call is TRBV6-4, the J call TRBJ2-2, with 7 positions matching TRBD2. CDR1 and CDR2 from the germline V gene are MRHNA and SNTAGT. The V gene end was trimmed by 6 bases and the J gene end by 0 bases; junction bases not matched to a gene: 1. The CDR3 spans 14 residues. The chain's CDR3 is CASSREANTGELFF. CDR3 DNA: TGTGCCAGCAGCCGGGAGGCGAACACCGGGGAGCTGTTTTTT.

This clone was seen just once. The rearrangement uses TRBV7-8 and TRBJ2-7; 12 bases are a match to TRBD2. V lost 4 bases and J lost 4; bases outside the gene matches: 5. Germline V gene lookup returns CDR1 SGHVS and CDR2 FQNEAQ. The CDR3 consists of 15 residues. The CDR3 nucleotides read TGTGCCAGCAGCTCCCTAGCGGGAGGGCCTTACGAGCAGTACTTC. Translated, it gives CASSSLAGGPYEQYF. The full variable domain, completed using reference TRBV7-8 and TRBJ2-7, is GAGVSQSPRYKVAKRGQDVALRCDPISGHVSLFWYQQALGQGPEFLTYFQNEAQLDKSGLPSDRFFAERPEGSVSTLKIQRTQQEDSAVYLCASSSLAGGPYEQYFGPGTRLTVT.

This clone was counted a few times. The CDR3 sequence is CASSQDPADTQYF. DNA of the CDR3: TGCGCCAGCAGCCAAGACCCAGCAGATACGCAGTATTTT. The chain uses TRBV4-1 and TRBJ2-3; unclear D gene. V was cut by 0 bases and J by 4 bases, with 5 bases left in between. The V gene's germline CDR1 is MGHRA and CDR2 YSYEKL. CDR3 length equals 13 residues.

The rearrangement links TRBV6-1 to TRBJ2-1; 9 positions match TRBD1. CDR1 MNHNS and CDR2 SASEGT come from the germline V gene. This CDR3 is built from 17 residues. After removal of 5 bases from V and 0 bases from J, the junction contained 8 bases not matched to a gene. The CDR3 sequence is CASSKGTGLRSYNEQFF. The CDR3 DNA sequence: TGTGCCAGCAGTAAAGGGACAGGGCTCCGCTCCTACAATGAGCAGTTCTTC.

This chain joins TRBV10-2 and TRBJ2-5; 10 bases fit TRBD2. With V trimmed by 2 bases and J by 1 base, 7 bases remained unmatched. Germline V CDR1 and CDR2: WSHSY, SAAADI. This CDR3 region has 17 residues. The CDR3 loop reads CASSEIRLAGVQETQYF. DNA of the CDR3: TGCGCCAGCAGTGAGATTCGCCTAGCGGGGGTCCAAGAGACCCAGTACTTC.

CDR3 residues: CARVKPGLAGVNSYEQYF. The CDR3 DNA reads TGTGCCAGAGTAAAGCCGGGACTAGCGGGGGTAAACTCCTACGAGCAGTACTTC. The chain couples TRBV5-3 to TRBJ2-7; 14 bases are shared with TRBD2. TRBV5-3 is an ORF, with its function uncertain. CDR3 length: 18 amino acids. V lost 7 bases and J lost 0; bases outside the gene matches: 12.

This chain uses TRBV7-9 with TRBJ1-1; unclear D gene. The CDR3 is made up of 17 amino acids. Germline lookup yields CDR1 SEHNR and CDR2 FQNEAQ (reference sequence). V was trimmed by 0 bases and J by 0 bases, leaving 14 bases between them. The CDR3: CASSLAVSGILNTEAFF. Here the CDR3 DNA reads TGTGCCAGCAGCTTAGCGGTTTCAGGAATATTGAACACTGAAGCTTTCTTT.

The chain uses TRBV5-5 and TRBJ2-2, with a weak D call TRBD2 (5 bases). V dropped 0 bases and J dropped 4 bases, with 10 bases sitting between them. CDR3 length equals 15 residues. The V gene's germline CDR1 is SGHKS and CDR2 YYEKEE (reference sequence). The CDR3 DNA sequence: TGTGCCAGCAGCTTGGAAGGACTCGTCACCGGGGAGCTGTTTTTT. Residues: CASSLEGLVTGELFF.

The chain links TRBV28 to TRBJ2-2; weak D call: TRBD2 (5 bases). This CDR3 region has 14 residues. Trimming removed 8 bases at V and 3 bases at J, with 13 bases between. Germline V gene sequence: CDR1 MDHEN, CDR2 SYDVKM. The CDR3 DNA is TGTGCCAGCCGGTTTGGAGGAGACACCGGGGAGCTGTTTTTT. Encoded protein: CASRFGGDTGELFF.

The J gene is TRBJ1-2, the V gene TRBV29-1, with 10 bases that match TRBD1. The CDR3 is made up of 13 amino acids. J was trimmed by 8 bases and V by 6 bases; bases with no gene match: 9. Germline V gene sequence: CDR1 SQVTM, CDR2 ANQGSEA. CDR3 DNA sequence: TGCAGCGTGGGTCCCGGGACAGGGGAAGGCTACACCTTC. Protein sequence: CSVGPGTGEGYTF.

This clone was seen a single time. The J gene is TRBJ1-5, the V gene TRBV30; TRBD1 matches 7 bases. This CDR3 spans 15 amino acids. Germline V CDR1 and CDR2: GTSNPN, SVGIG (reference sequence). After removal of 0 bases from V and 5 bases from J, the junction contained 7 bases not matched to a gene. The CDR3 region has the DNA TGTGCCTGGAGTGTAGGGTCAAGGGGGCATCAGCCCCAGCATTTT. It is translated as CAWSVGSRGHQPQHF.

This chain uses TRBV7-2 with TRBJ2-7; 7 positions match TRBD1. V lost 0 bases, J lost 5 bases, and 7 bases stayed unmatched. Germline CDR1 SGHTA, CDR2 FQGNSA. The CDR3 is 15 amino acids. CDR3 residues: CASSLAGDRGHEQYF. CDR3 bases: TGTGCCAGCAGCTTAGCGGGGGACAGAGGCCACGAGCAGTACTTC.

With respect to this clone: Within the sample, other DNA sequences also encode this same CDR3. The chain employs TRBV5-4 and TRBJ2-7; D uncertain. The ends were cut back, 4 bases at V and 4 bases at J, with 6 bases in the middle. The length of the CDR3 is 11 residues. Germline assignment: CDR1 SGHNT and CDR2 YYREEE (reference sequence). CDR3 region: CASSAGYEQYF. The CDR3 nucleotides read TGTGCCAGCAGCGCCGGGTACGAGCAGTACTTC. The full variable domain, with the rest looked up from reference TRBV5-4 and TRBJ2-7, is ETGVTQSPTHLIKTRGQQVTLRCSSQSGHNTVSWYQQALGQGPQFIFQYYREEENGRGNFPPRFSGLQFPNYSSELNVNALELDDSALYLCASSAGYEQYFGPGTRLTVT.

This clone was counted a few times. The chain uses TRBV5-6 and TRBJ1-1; a weak D match, TRBD1 (6 bases). This CDR3 region has 13 residues. Germline-derived CDR1 and CDR2 are SGHDT and YYEEEE. V was cut by 3 bases and J by 6 bases, with 12 bases left in between. The CDR3 reads CASSYNRAAEAFF. The CDR3 coding sequence is TGTGCCAGCAGCTATAACAGGGCGGCTGAAGCTTTCTTT.

The chain links TRBV4-2 to TRBJ1-1; D is perhaps TRBD1 (6 bases). This CDR3 spans 16 amino acids. The germline V and J ends were trimmed by 0 bases and 1 base, with 12 bases remaining between them. Germline V gene data show CDR1 as LGHNA and CDR2 as YNFKEQ. The CDR3 sequence is CASSQDLAGENTEAFF. CDR3 nucleotides: TGTGCCAGCAGCCAAGATCTGGCAGGGGAGAACACTGAAGCTTTCTTT.

The genes are TRBV6-1 and TRBJ2-1; 9 bases align to TRBD2. The V gene's germline CDR1 is MNHNS and CDR2 SASEGT. V shed 4 bases and J 4 bases; nucleotides not matched to a gene: 2. There are 14 residues in the CDR3. The CDR3 loop reads CASSASGVYNEQFF. DNA of the CDR3: TGTGCCAGCAGTGCTAGCGGGGTTTACAATGAGCAGTTCTTC.

This chain uses TRBV7-3 with TRBJ2-2; 8 positions agree with TRBD2. Unmatched junction bases numbered 5, after V lost 2 bases and J lost 3 bases. This CDR3 contains 16 residues. CDR1 and CDR2 from the germline V gene are SGHTA and FQGTGA. The CDR3 protein is CASSLGRGAYTGELFF. The CDR3 coding sequence is TGTGCCAGCAGCTTAGGGCGGGGGGCCTACACCGGGGAGCTGTTTTTT.

The rearrangement links TRBV4-2 to TRBJ2-6; unclear D gene. The CDR3 totals 16 residues. Germline V gene data show CDR1 as LGHNA and CDR2 as YNFKEQ. V was clipped by 0 bases and J by 0 bases, with 6 bases between them. CDR3 region: CASSQDLSSGANVLTF. Here the CDR3 DNA reads TGTGCCAGCAGCCAAGATCTAAGCTCTGGGGCCAACGTCCTGACTTTC.

This chain joins TRBV4-1 and TRBJ2-5, with 10 bases aligning to TRBD1. The CDR3 contains 14 residues. The V segment lost 4 bases and the J segment 5 bases; nucleotides outside the gene matches: 4. Germline assignment: CDR1 MGHRA and CDR2 YSYEKL. The CDR3 region has the DNA TGCGCCAGCAGCCGGGACAGGGGCGCGGAGACCCAGTACTTC. Encoded protein: CASSRDRGAETQYF.

The chain employs TRBV21-1 and TRBJ2-7; TRBD1 reflects the table's D call only, with no check against the DNA. TRBV21-1 is described as a pseudogene. The CDR3 covers 15 residues. The CDR3 region is CASRAGTELIYEQYF. For the CDR3, the DNA is TGTGCCAGCAGGGCCGGGACAGAGTTAATCTACGAGCAGTACTTC.

The chain combines TRBV4-1 with TRBJ2-2, with D uncertain. Germline CDR1 is MGHRA and CDR2 is YSYEKL. This CDR3 spans 14 amino acids. V was pared by 1 base and J by 2 bases, with 5 bases between. The CDR3, as DNA: TGCGCCAGCAGCCAAGCAGGAAACACCGGGGAGCTGTTTTTT. It translates to CASSQAGNTGELFF.

The V and J genes are TRBV7-2 and TRBJ2-1, with TRBD2 identical over 8 bases. CDR1 is SGHTA and CDR2 is FQGNSA in the germline V gene. V lost 2 bases to trimming and J lost 4 bases; unmatched junction nucleotides: 4. The CDR3 loop spans 15 amino acids. The CDR3 protein is CASSLSGSPYNEQFF. As DNA, the CDR3 is TGTGCCAGCAGCTTAAGCGGGAGTCCATACAATGAGCAGTTCTTC.